This is a list of T cell receptor beta chains from one sample in a study of T cell repertoires in cytomegalovirus infection. Each CDR3 protein is one row after TCRdb ran MiXCR on the reads. In the table there are 95,000 to 120,000 distinct CDR3 sequences, 30% of which are singletons. No antigen is known for these receptors. Sequenced here: CD8+ T cells from cultured PBMCs, sampled from culture after CMV antigen stimulation. All receptors derive from a human donor in good health (CMV status not recorded). Some clones in this sample may be carry-over from other donors' samples. CDR3s include the opening cysteine and the closing phenylalanine or tryptophan. D genes are given only for firm matches. Where a row states a size, it is once, few, many or the class of an expanded clone; other rows omit it.

v_gene	d_gene	abundance	j_gene	CDR3nt	CDR3aa
TRBV27	.	.	TRBJ1-6	TGTGCCAGCAGTTCCCCCGGCCCGACAGGCAATTCACCCCTCCACTTT	CASSSPGPTGNSPLHF
TRBV6-5	TRBD1	.	TRBJ1-5	TGTGCCAGCAGTCCTTCGACAGGGGGGAGTCAGCCCCAGCATTTT	CASSPSTGGSQPQHF
TRBV5-8	TRBD1	.	TRBJ2-5	TGTGCCAGCAGGCCAGACCGGGACAGGGGGCGCGGGGCCCTTATACAAGAGACCCAGTACTTC	CASRPDRDRGRGALIQETQYF
TRBV7-8	.	few	TRBJ1-1	TGTGCCAGCAGCTTATCAGAGGGCGTAGCTTTCTTT	CASSLSEGVAFF
TRBV10-3	TRBD1	few	TRBJ2-6	TGTGCCATCAGTGACAGGGGGCATGATGGGGCCAACGTCCTGACTTTC	CAISDRGHDGANVLTF
TRBV7-8	TRBD1	.	TRBJ2-7	TGTGCCAGCAGCACGGAACCGGGACAGTACTACGAGCAGTACTTC	CASSTEPGQYYEQYF
TRBV6-5	.	.	TRBJ1-1	TGTGCCAGCAGTTACTCGATATCCGGGAACACTGAAGCTTTCTTT	CASSYSISGNTEAFF
TRBV5-6	TRBD1	.	TRBJ2-1	TGTGCCAGCAGCTTGGGCTTCGGGACAGACCCATTCTTC	CASSLGFGTDPFF
TRBV29-1	TRBD2	.	TRBJ2-1	TGCAGCGTGGCGAAGGGACTAGCGGGGGAGGACAATGAGCAGTTCTTC	CSVAKGLAGEDNEQFF
TRBV7-8	.	once	TRBJ1-1	TGTGCCAGCAGCTTATGGGACGGCTACGCTGAAGCTTTCTTT	CASSLWDGYAEAFF